This TCR beta chain stems from a study of cytomegalovirus exposure and HLA in healthy donors. Broader study findings: Using the classifier, cytomegalovirus status was reportedly diagnosed with high specificity and sensitivity.

This PCR relied on a set of 60 Vbeta primers and 13 Jbeta primers. The assay was immunoSEQ multiplex PCR, and TCRdb's table has in-frame clones only and misses some. The table shows some 190,000 clones, with 70% to 80% occurring only once. CDR1 and CDR2 (germline): SGHDT, YYEEEE. The CDR3 totals 13 residues. V dropped 5 bases and J dropped 4 bases, with 12 bases sitting between them. Regarding this clone: What it binds is not known.

The genes are TRBV5-6 and TRBJ1-2; D unclear. This TCR was recovered from a man aged 18 to 29 in good health and CMV-seronegative. The sequencing sample was made of PBMCs. The CDR3 loop is CASSRDRSYGYTF. CDR3 DNA: TGTGCCAGCAGTCGAGATCGCTCCTATGGCTACACCTTC.